This TCR beta chain is drawn from a study of T-cell memory formation after mild COVID-19. TCRdb passed the 5' RACE reads through MiXCR, listing each CDR3 protein once. The sample has about 290,000 distinct CDR3 sequences; approximately 16% are singletons. The CDR3 totals 15 residues. The ends lost 4 bases at V and 5 bases at J; junction bases unmatched: 9. The sample taken for sequencing was PBMCs or a T cell subset sorted from them (not recorded which). This receptor was obtained from a man aged 18 to 35 who had mild COVID-19 (a few samples of this study predate the infection). Cell type and time point are not known. The V call is TRBV12-3 or TRBV12-4, the J call TRBJ2-7; 9 positions agree with TRBD1. CDR3 DNA sequence: TGTGCCAGCAGTTCCTCCGGGACAGGGTCCCACGAGCAGTACTTC. It yields the protein CASSSSGTGSHEQYF.